The entry that follows covers one T cell receptor (beta chain) sequence. Antigen: not known. Germline CDR1 GTSNPN, CDR2 SVGIG (reference sequence). Trimming removed 0 bases from V and 5 bases from J, with 5 bases in between. The CDR3 sequence is 11 residues long. These data are taken from a study of STAT5B mutations in CD4+ large granular lymphocyte leukemia. General study findings and limits: Approximately 25% of private leukemic clonotypes occurred rarely in other patients' non-leukemic repertoires.

This was a survey-level run. How the authors handled the data: Productive clonotypes were detectable down to 2.59 x 10-5 frequency. Produced via immunoSEQ multiplex PCR; TCRdb's table is partial and in-frame only. For V, J and clone size, that table is used; D and trimming come from the DNA. The sample records some 34,000 clones, about 70% being singletons. The sequenced sample was CD4+ T cells from blood buffy coats. The genes are TRBV30 and TRBJ2-7; no clear D gene. This receptor was obtained from a human donor in good health. CDR3 residues: CAWSVVDEQYF. CDR3 DNA sequence: TGTGCCTGGAGTGTTGTCGACGAGCAGTACTTC.